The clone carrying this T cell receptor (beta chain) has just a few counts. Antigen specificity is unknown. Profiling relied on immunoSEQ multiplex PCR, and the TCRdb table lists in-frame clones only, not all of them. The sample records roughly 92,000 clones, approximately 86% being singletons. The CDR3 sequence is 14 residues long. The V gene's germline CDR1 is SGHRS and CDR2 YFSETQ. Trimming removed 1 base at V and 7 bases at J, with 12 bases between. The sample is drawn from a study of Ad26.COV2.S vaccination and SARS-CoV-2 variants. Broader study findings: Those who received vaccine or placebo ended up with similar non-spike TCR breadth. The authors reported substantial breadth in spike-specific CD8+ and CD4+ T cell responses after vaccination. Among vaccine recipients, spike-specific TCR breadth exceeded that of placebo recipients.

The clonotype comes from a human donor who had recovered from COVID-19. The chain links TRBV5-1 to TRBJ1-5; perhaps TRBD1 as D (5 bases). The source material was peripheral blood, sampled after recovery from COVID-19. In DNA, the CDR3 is TGCGCCAGCAGCTTGAGGGGTGGCGGGCAGCCCCAGCATTTT. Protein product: CASSLRGGGQPQHF.